This TCR beta chain was observed in a study of T cells in Graves' hyperthyroidism and ophthalmopathy (dated by TCRdb to between 2018 and 2020). Turning to the overall study: Peripheral blood was collected at initial diagnosis, before any treatment. To identify TCR V-J signatures that set the groups apart, the researchers used a discovery cohort of 95 to 100 patients, made up of 40 to 45 with Graves' ophthalmopathy and around 58 with stable Graves' hyperthyroidism. Prospective prediction of ophthalmopathy was tested in an independent validation cohort of fewer than 20 hyperthyroidism patients and 17 patients who later progressed to ophthalmopathy. For training and testing, the 80 to 100 patients in the discovery cohort were randomly divided in a 7:3 ratio. In addition, the study compared T-cell repertoires in thyroid tissue and in blood from a handful of Graves' hyperthyroidism patients. Following sampling, methimazole starting at 30 mg daily was given to hyperthyroidism patients, and high-dose intravenous methylprednisolone was given to ophthalmopathy patients. The paper reports TCR Vbeta CDR3 sequencing of over 120 peripheral blood samples: 40 or so ophthalmopathy, about 75 hyperthyroidism and 17 progressor patients.

This clonotype occurred many times. It lacks a known antigen. Per-base qualities were not stored, and no clone one base away is much larger. In the ophthalmopathy patients, disease was moderately to severely active, with a Clinical Activity Score of 3 or more, a NOSPECS grade of 4 or more, and a duration of less than 3 months. The study excluded patients with uncontrolled infections, other autoimmune diseases, pregnancy or lactation. Diagnoses were established on the basis of clinical symptoms, serum thyroxine and TRAb, thyroid ultrasound, and orbital computed tomography. Ficoll-Paque density gradient centrifugation was used to isolate PBMCs from around 9.1 ml of fresh peripheral blood. Trizol reagent was used to extract total RNA, and RNA quality was then checked on an Agilent 2100 Bioanalyzer. Trimming takes 2 bases from V and 7 bases from J, and the germline ends sit 18 bases apart. Based on the germline V gene, the CDR1 and CDR2 sequences are SGHTA and FQGNSA. CDR3 length: 16 amino acids, cysteine to phenylalanine. Of all the DNA, just the CDR3 is kept, 48 bases in frame from base 1.

Paper-wide results and their limitations: In validation, progression to ophthalmopathy was predicted by the model with 70.59% sensitivity and approximately 78% specificity, a median of roughly 6.4 months before onset. A 13 V-J signature model separated ophthalmopathy from stable hyperthyroidism, with roughly 88% sensitivity and around 84% specificity in cross-validation and 80%/75% in testing. Most expanded thyroid clonotypes (frequency above 0.001) were also detected in blood, a finding suggesting that blood repertoires may reflect thyroid immune responses. No statistical method was used to fix the sample size in advance, and group allocation was not hidden from the investigators.

TCR beta CDR3 regions were amplified from RNA transcripts. The first round of RT-PCR for the TCR CDR3 was performed with the HTBI primer set and the Qiagen OneStep RT-PCR kit. The libraries were constructed in a second round of multiplex PCR and then size-selected and purified. Libraries were sequenced paired-end with 100 bp reads on an Illumina HiSeq2000. The original methods were these. Raw data were processed with SOAPnuke, discarding reads with adapters, uncalled bases, mean Phred below 15, or no exact constant-primer or identifier match. COPE v1.2.5 was used to merge the high-quality paired reads, and each unique nucleotide sequence was defined as a clonotype. MiTCR v1.1 was used to align the clonotypes against IMGT TRBV, TRBD and TRBJ reference segments. Analysis was restricted to V-J combinations with a frequency above 0.0001, which covered 98% to 99.2% of repertoires. A TCS score was defined as the ratio between F50 (clonal expansion) and ExV (chaos), using BLOSUM62-based TCRdist between CDR3 peptides within each V-J. Welch's t-statistics and random forest reduced 514 V-J features to around 14, which were used in a naive Bayes classifier (R e1071). Using fastp trimming at Q25 and MiXCR clonotype assembly, TCRdb reanalyzed the public sequencing data and kept in-frame beta chains. When rows share a CDR3 protein, they turn into one entry using the most common DNA and genes. The V and J calls were determined by TCRdb, not by the authors. This sample lists about 640,000 distinct CDR3 sequences; roughly 15% were detected once. The top ten hold around 12% of the sample.

Sequenced sample: blood. The TCR was taken from a woman aged 50 to 60 with Graves' ophthalmopathy. This chain is built from TRBV7-2 and TRBJ2-1; tentative D gene TRBD2, with 7 bases matching. The nucleotide sequence reads TGTGCCAGCAGCTTAAAGCAGGGGAGGGATTCTAATGAGCAGTTCTTC. This translates into CASSLKQGRDSNEQFF.